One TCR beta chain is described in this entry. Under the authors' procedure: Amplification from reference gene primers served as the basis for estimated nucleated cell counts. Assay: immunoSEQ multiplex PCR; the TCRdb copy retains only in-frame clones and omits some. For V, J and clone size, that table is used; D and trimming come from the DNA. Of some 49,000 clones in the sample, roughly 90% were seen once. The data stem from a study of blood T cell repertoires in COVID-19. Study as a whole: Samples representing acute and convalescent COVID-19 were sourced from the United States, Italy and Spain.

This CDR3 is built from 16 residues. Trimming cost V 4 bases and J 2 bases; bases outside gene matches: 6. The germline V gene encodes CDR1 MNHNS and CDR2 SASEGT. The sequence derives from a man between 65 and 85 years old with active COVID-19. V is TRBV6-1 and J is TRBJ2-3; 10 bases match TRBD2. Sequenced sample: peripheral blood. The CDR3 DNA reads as TGTGCCAGCAGTGGCCCTAGCGGGGGAATCACAGATACGCAGTATTTT. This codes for CASSGPSGGITDTQYF.